What follows describes a single TCR beta chain. This sample stems from a study of blood T cell repertoires in COVID-19. About the study: Samples of COVID-19 (acute and convalescent) were obtained from the United States, Italy and Spain. From T cells, B-cell-depleted T cells, or PBMCs came the material, which was cDNA or gDNA.

Germline CDR1 is SNHLY and CDR2 is FYNNEI. This CDR3 is 14 amino acids long. The V end was cut by 5 bases, the J end by 5 bases, with 15 bases between. In the source study's methods: Researchers report that nucleated cell counts were estimated from reference gene primer amplification. Only in-frame clones appear in the TCRdb table, and some are missing; sequencing was by immunoSEQ multiplex PCR. The DNA gave D and trimming, while V, J and clone size come from that table. The top ten hold roughly 3.4% of the sample, which has 350,000 to 450,000 clones, roughly 85% seen once. The chain has TRBV2 and TRBJ1-1; D is ambiguous. Sample: peripheral blood. The receptor was isolated from a woman in her late teens or twenties with acute or convalescent COVID-19. The CDR3 region has the DNA TGTGCCAGCAGTCTCGGACTAAAGGGAACTGAAGCTTTCTTT. As protein: CASSLGLKGTEAFF.